The entry below describes one TCR beta chain. Its target antigen remains unknown. Within one base of it there is no much larger clone, and no base qualities were kept. The TCR beta CDR3 regions were amplified from the RNA transcripts. A first-round RT-PCR of the TCR CDR3 used the HTBI primer set with the Qiagen OneStep RT-PCR kit. The libraries were constructed in a second round of multiplex PCR and then size-selected and purified. The libraries were sequenced on an Illumina HiSeq2000 using paired-end 100 bp reads. The authors processed their data as follows. SOAPnuke was used to process the raw data, removing reads that contained adapters or uncalled bases, had a mean Phred below 15, or lacked an exact match to the constant primer or identifier. High-quality paired reads were merged using COPE v1.2.5, and each unique nucleotide sequence was defined as a clonotype. Clonotypes were aligned to IMGT TRBV, TRBD and TRBJ reference segments using MiTCR v1.1. Only V-J combinations with frequency above 0.0001, covering 99% to 99.2% of repertoires, were analysed. The TCS score was defined as F50 (clonal expansion) divided by E x V (chaos), with BLOSUM62-based TCRdist calculated between CDR3 peptides within each V-J. Welch's t-statistics and random forest reduced around 520 V-J features to roughly 13, which were used in a naive Bayes classifier (R e1071). TCRdb itself trimmed the public reads at Q25 with fastp, ran MiXCR and retained productive beta chains. CDR3 protein sequences are deduplicated, and each keeps its most common genes and DNA. The V and J calls reflect TCRdb's pipeline rather than the authors' work. The sample yields about 300,000 distinct CDR3 sequences; roughly 19% were counted once. 35% to 40% of the sample is taken by the ten largest.

This sample stems from a study of T cells in Graves' hyperthyroidism and ophthalmopathy (dated by TCRdb to the late 2010s). The study in broad terms: Peripheral blood was collected at initial diagnosis, before any treatment. TCR V-J signatures able to tell the groups apart were searched for in a discovery cohort of 100 patients, of whom approximately 40 had Graves' ophthalmopathy and under 65 had stable Graves' hyperthyroidism. An independent validation cohort of around 19 hyperthyroidism patients and over 15 patients who later progressed to ophthalmopathy tested prospective prediction of ophthalmopathy. The approximately 100 discovery patients were divided at random into training and test sets in a 7:3 ratio. Thyroid tissue and blood T-cell repertoires from more than 5 Graves' hyperthyroidism patients were also compared in the study. Following sampling, methimazole starting at 30 mg daily was given to hyperthyroidism patients, and high-dose intravenous methylprednisolone was given to ophthalmopathy patients. TCR Vbeta CDR3 sequencing of 135 peripheral blood samples (over 40 ophthalmopathy, 75 to 85 hyperthyroidism and roughly 17 progressor patients) is reported in the paper.

What the research found in general, with its limitations: In validation, the model predicted progression to ophthalmopathy a median of approximately 6.6 months before onset, with 65% to 71% sensitivity and almost 75% specificity. Most expanded thyroid clonotypes (frequency above 0.001) were also found in blood, which suggests that blood repertoires may mirror thyroid immune responses. No statistical method was used to set the sample size in advance, and investigators knew the group allocation. In cross-validation, a model built on a 13 V-J signature told ophthalmopathy apart from stable hyperthyroidism with 85% to 90% sensitivity and 81% to 82% specificity, and in testing the same model reached 80%/75%.

Counted from cysteine to phenylalanine, this CDR3 has 14 amino acids. Only the CDR3 part of the read is kept: 42 bases, read in frame from the first base. The germline V gene supplies CDR1 SGHRS and CDR2 YFSETQ. Germline trimming amounts to 4 bases on V and 7 bases on J, with 3 as the count of junction bases outside the gene matches. Ophthalmopathy patients had moderately to severely active disease, Clinical Activity Score of at least 3, NOSPECS grade of at least 4, and duration under 3 months. Any patient with an uncontrolled infection, another autoimmune disease, pregnancy or lactation was excluded. Diagnoses were established on the basis of clinical symptoms, serum thyroxine and TRAb, thyroid ultrasound, and orbital computed tomography. PBMCs were isolated from approximately 10 ml of fresh peripheral blood by Ficoll-Paque density gradient centrifugation. Total RNA was extracted with Trizol reagent, and quality was checked on an Agilent 2100 Bioanalyzer.

In this chain, TRBV5-1 is recombined with TRBJ2-1; 12 central nucleotides agree with TRBD1. Sequencing used blood. The TCR sequence derives from a man aged 50-59 years with Graves' ophthalmopathy. The CDR3 reads CASSTGQGANEQFF. The DNA is TGCGCCAGCAGCACGGGACAGGGGGCGAATGAGCAGTTCTTC.